The 31 T cell receptor beta chains listed next were all sequenced from one sample in a study of blood T cells in healthy people across ages. A sample-barcoded 5' primer and a J-beta primer mix were used in a second PCR of roughly 7 to 11 cycles. MiXCR, run by TCRdb on the 5' RACE reads, gives a single entry per CDR3 protein. The sample carries about 1,400,000 distinct CDR3 sequences, approximately 38% recorded once. The sequenced material came from blood. These receptors were obtained from a young woman in good health.

This chain uses TRBV5-1 with TRBJ2-1; 8 bases line up with TRBD2. The CDR3 covers 17 residues. Germline CDR1 SGHRS, CDR2 YFSETQ. V shed 4 bases and J 0 bases; nucleotides not matched to a gene: 9. This chain's CDR3 is CASSAISGASSYNEQFF. CDR3 nucleotides: TGCGCCAGCAGCGCCATTAGCGGGGCAAGCTCCTACAATGAGCAGTTCTTC.

The rearrangement uses TRBV27 and TRBJ2-7; the D gene is possibly TRBD1 (6 bases). In germline, CDR1 is MNHEY, CDR2 SMNVEV (reference sequence). V dropped 6 bases and J dropped 7 bases, with 37 bases sitting between them. The CDR3 sequence is 20 residues long. The CDR3 is CASSPQGADWNALNYNEQYF. CDR3 in DNA: TGTGCCAGCAGCCCACAGGGTGCGGACTGGAACGCCCTCAACTACAATGAGCAGTACTTC.

This clonotype was seen a few times. The chain links TRBV20-1 to TRBJ2-3; D is undetermined. The CDR3 extends over 16 amino acids. Between the trimmed V and J ends, which lost 0 bases and 2 bases, there was a span of 15 bases. CDR1 is DFQATT, CDR2 SNEGSKA, per germline (reference sequence). DNA of the CDR3: TGCAGTGCTAGAGATCGCATAGGCTCAAACACAGATACGCAGTATTTT. This sequence encodes CSARDRIGSNTDTQYF.

This clonotype turned up a few times. The J gene is TRBJ2-1, the V gene TRBV20-1; perhaps D is TRBD1 or TRBD2 (5 bases each). Trimming removed 6 bases from V and 9 bases from J, with 21 bases in between. CDR3 length equals 14 residues. From germline, CDR1 is DFQATT and CDR2 SNEGSKA (reference sequence). The CDR3 protein is CSAGPGRAVGEQFF. Here the CDR3 DNA reads TGCAGTGCCGGACCGGGACGAGCTGTTGGTGAGCAGTTCTTC.

This clonotype appeared a few times. The genes are TRBV12-3 or TRBV12-4 and TRBJ2-7; the D gene is possibly TRBD2 (7 bases). The ends were cut back, 3 bases at V and 3 bases at J, with 12 bases in the middle. The CDR3 sequence is 14 residues long. This CDR3 reads CASSFRGGIYEQYF. The CDR3, as DNA: TGTGCCAGCAGTTTTAGGGGGGGTATCTACGAGCAGTACTTC.

V is TRBV7-8 and J is TRBJ2-5; a possible D gene is TRBD2 (6 bases). V was shortened by 5 bases and J by 3 bases, with 22 bases between the two germline ends. The V gene's germline CDR1 is SGHVS and CDR2 FQNEAQ. This CDR3 contains 17 residues. The CDR3 DNA is TGTGCCAGCAGCCCCCCCCGGGGGAGGAGCGATAAAGAGACCCAGTACTTC. Translating gives CASSPPRGRSDKETQYF.

The rearrangement links TRBV24-1 to TRBJ2-1; D possibly corresponds to TRBD1 (5 bases). The J call may be wrong; the DNA end is better matched by TRBJ2-7. This CDR3 comprises 14 residues. Germline assignment: CDR1 KGHDR and CDR2 SFDVKD. In nucleotides, the CDR3 is TGTGCCACCAGTGATCCCAGGGCTGACAATGAGCAGTACTTC. Its translation is CATSDPRADNEQYF.

A note on this clonotype: This may be a read error: a much more frequent sequence differs by one nucleotide. This likely comes from a read error, as the CDR3 has no conserved phenylalanine or tryptophan at its end. The chain links TRBV5-1 to TRBJ1-4; D is undetermined. This CDR3 comprises 14 residues. CDR1 and CDR2 (germline): SGHRS, YFSETQ. The V gene lost 3 bases and the J gene lost 0 bases, with 6 bases spanning the gap. CDR3 DNA sequence: TGCGCCAGCAGCTGGACGGCAACTAATGAAAAACTGTTTTTA. Its protein is CASSWTATNEKLFL.

This clonotype was seen a handful of times. This chain connects TRBV3-1 to TRBJ2-7; TRBD1 agrees at 9 bases. Germline V gene lookup returns CDR1 LGHDT and CDR2 YNNKEL (reference sequence). The CDR3 is made up of 15 amino acids. With 4 bases clipped from V and 3 bases from J, the junction kept 7 bases outside the gene matches. The CDR3 region has the DNA TGTGCCAGCAGCCCGGGACAGGGTGAATTCTACGAGCAGTACTTC. It yields the protein CASSPGQGEFYEQYF.

V gene TRBV30 combines with J gene TRBJ2-7; 9 positions agree with TRBD1. V trimming: 2 bases; J trimming: 7 bases; junction bases outside the gene matches: 6. The germline gives CDR1 GTSNPN, CDR2 SVGIG (reference sequence). The CDR3 covers 13 residues. The CDR3: CAWSPGQGGEQYF. CDR3 bases: TGTGCCTGGAGTCCGGGACAGGGTGGGGAGCAGTACTTC.

The chain joins TRBV5-6 to TRBJ2-7; TRBD1 aligns across 10 bases. This CDR3 has 15 residues. After removal of 4 bases from V and 2 bases from J, the junction contained 6 bases not matched to a gene. The V gene's germline CDR1 is SGHDT and CDR2 YYEEEE. This CDR3 is CASSVGDRGPYEQYF. For the CDR3, the DNA is TGTGCCAGCAGCGTAGGCGACAGGGGGCCCTACGAGCAGTACTTC.

The sample holds a few counts of this clonotype. This chain uses TRBV18 with TRBJ2-5; tentatively, D is TRBD1 (5 bases). CDR1 and CDR2 from the germline V gene are KGHSH and LQKENI. The CDR3 consists of 16 residues. V was shortened by 0 bases and J by 5 bases, with 16 bases between the two germline ends. CDR3 in DNA: TGTGCCAGCTCACCACCACAGAGGACAATCCAGGAGACCCAGTACTTC. Amino acid sequence: CASSPPQRTIQETQYF.

The rearrangement joins TRBV21-1 to TRBJ2-7. TRBV21-1 is a pseudogene segment. The CDR3 length is 16 residues. The CDR3 sequence is CASSKSNTAEINEQYF. The DNA for the CDR3 is TGTGCCAGCAGCAAATCGAATACCGCCGAGATCAATGAGCAGTACTTC.

This clonotype was recorded only once. The rearrangement uses TRBV6-5 and TRBJ2-3; perhaps D is TRBD1 or TRBD2 (5 bases each). Germline CDR1 reads MNHEY; CDR2 reads SVGAGI. The CDR3 loop spans 15 amino acids. Trimming stripped 7 bases from V and 2 bases from J, with 16 bases between. The chain's CDR3 is CASKPGPTYTDTQYF. The DNA for the CDR3 is TGTGCCAGCAAGCCGGGACCTACATACACAGATACGCAGTATTTT.

This chain connects TRBV20-1 to TRBJ1-2; D ambiguous. Germline-derived CDR1 and CDR2 are DFQATT and SNEGSKA (reference sequence). The CDR3 covers 10 residues. V was pared by 1 base and J by 7 bases, with 4 bases between. The CDR3 DNA reads as TGCAGTGCTAGAGGGTCTGGCTACACCTTC. Its protein is CSARGSGYTF.

This chain connects TRBV25-1 to TRBJ2-7, with D possibly TRBD1 on 6 matching bases. The CDR3 covers 15 residues. From germline, CDR1 is MGHDK and CDR2 SYGVNS. Trimming took 4 bases from V and 2 from J, leaving 15 bases between them. This CDR3 reads CASSVSRDTTYEQYF. The CDR3 DNA follows: TGTGCCAGCAGTGTTTCCAGGGACACCACCTACGAGCAGTACTTC.

This clonotype was counted only a few times. The V and J genes are TRBV11-2 and TRBJ2-1; D gene uncertain. With 1 base removed from V and 3 bases from J, the gap between germline ends came to 10 bases. The CDR3 contains 15 residues. Germline V lookup: CDR1 SGHAT, CDR2 FQNNGV. The CDR3 DNA reads TGTGCCAGCAGCTTAGGACCCGGTAACTACAATGAGCAGTTCTTC. It specifies CASSLGPGNYNEQFF.

The chain has TRBV4-1 and TRBJ2-3, with 7 bases fitting TRBD1. This CDR3 is built from 16 residues. Germline values: CDR1 MGHRA, CDR2 YSYEKL. With 6 bases clipped from V and 2 bases from J, the junction kept 11 bases outside the gene matches. The chain's CDR3 is CASSHPADRATDTQYF. The CDR3 DNA is TGCGCCAGCAGTCACCCTGCAGACAGGGCCACAGATACGCAGTATTTT.

This clonotype was detected a few times. The chain combines TRBV27 with TRBJ2-5; perhaps D is TRBD1 or TRBD2 (5 bases each). The germline V gene encodes CDR1 MNHEY and CDR2 SMNVEV (reference sequence). CDR3 length equals 18 residues. Trimming stripped 8 bases from V and 4 bases from J, with 29 bases between. The CDR3 DNA is TGTGCCAGCGGCCGGTCGGGGACGGAGCCGCTCATCTTAGAGACCCAGTACTTC. Its translation: CASGRSGTEPLILETQYF.

V is TRBV12-3 or TRBV12-4 and J is TRBJ2-1, with 8 bases fitting TRBD2. Trimming cost V 5 bases and J 7 bases; bases outside gene matches: 16. CDR3 length equals 17 residues. The CDR3 sequence: CASSLVGSGNHKNEQFF. The CDR3 region has the DNA TGTGCCAGCAGTCTGGTGGGTAGCGGGAATCACAAGAATGAGCAGTTCTTC.

This clonotype appeared a single time. The chain carries TRBV5-1 and TRBJ1-5, with D hard to call. CDR3 length equals 16 residues. V was cut by 4 bases and J by 0 bases, with 14 bases left in between. Germline CDR1 reads SGHRS; CDR2 reads YFSETQ. The CDR3 DNA follows: TGCGCCAGCAGCACCCCCAGACGGTTTAGCAATCAGCCCCAGCATTTT. It specifies CASSTPRRFSNQPQHF.

V gene TRBV19 combines with J gene TRBJ1-2; 7 bases line up with TRBD1. CDR1 and CDR2 from the germline V gene are LNHDA and SQIVND (reference sequence). V was pared by 6 bases and J by 7 bases, with 11 bases of the junction left unmatched. This CDR3 is built from 14 residues. The CDR3 nucleotides read TGTGCCAGTAGCGACCGGGACAGAAGCTGTGGCTACACCTTC. Translation gives CASSDRDRSCGYTF.

This chain connects TRBV6-5 to TRBJ1-4; D is unresolved. Germline V lookup: CDR1 MNHEY, CDR2 SVGAGI. V shed 10 bases and J shed 9 bases, with 12 bases lying between them. CDR3 length: 11 residues. The DNA for the CDR3 is TGTGCCACCCGGACGGCCCAAAAACTGTTTTTT. Translating gives CATRTAQKLFF.

The sample holds one count of this clonotype. This chain links TRBV10-1 with TRBJ1-2; TRBD1 matches 9 bases. The CDR3 runs 18 residues. The J segment lost 3 bases and the V segment lost 6 bases, leaving 17 bases of the junction unmatched. Germline V gene data show CDR1 as WNHNN and CDR2 as SYGVQD (reference sequence). The CDR3 DNA sequence: TGCGCCAGCAGAACTATTGCAGCCGGGACAGGGTGTCACTATGGCTACACCTTC. Its translation: CASRTIAAGTGCHYGYTF.

The rearrangement links TRBV11-1 to TRBJ2-3; possible D gene TRBD2, 5 bases. Germline CDR1 reads SGHAT; CDR2 reads FQDESV (reference sequence). The length of the CDR3 is 14 residues. V lost 5 bases to trimming and J lost 2 bases, with 11 bases between them. CDR3 bases: TGTGCCAGCAGCAACAGAGGACTCACAGATACGCAGTATTTT. This codes for CASSNRGLTDTQYF. The full variable domain, with the rest looked up from reference TRBV11-1 and TRBJ2-3, is EAEVAQSPRYKITEKSQAVAFWCDPISGHATLYWYRQILGQGPELLVQFQDESVVDDSQLPKDRFSAERLKGVDSTLKIQPAELGDSAMYLCASSNRGLTDTQYFGPGTRLTVL.

V is TRBV12-3 or TRBV12-4 and J is TRBJ1-6, with D possibly matching TRBD1 (5 bases). Trimming took off 5 bases at V and 9 bases at J, with 17 bases between the two ends. The length of the CDR3 is 15 residues. The CDR3 reads CASSTLGGRGSPLHF. The CDR3 DNA is TGTGCCAGCAGTACCCTCGGGGGAAGGGGTTCACCCCTCCACTTT.

This clonotype was found a few times. V gene TRBV7-9 combines with J gene TRBJ1-3, with D maybe TRBD1 (6 bases). The CDR3 runs 16 residues. CDR1 SEHNR and CDR2 FQNEAQ come from the germline V gene (reference sequence). Trimming stripped 5 bases from V and 0 bases from J, with 14 bases between. The CDR3 region has the DNA TGTGCCAGCAGCCACCAAGGACAGTTCTCTGGAAACACCATATATTTT. Residues: CASSHQGQFSGNTIYF.

CDR3: CASPQRGGGTDTQYF. The CDR3 region has the DNA TGTGCCAGCCCCCAACGGGGGGGAGGCACAGATACGCAGTATTTT. This chain uses TRBV28 with TRBJ2-3, with TRBD2 matching over 8 bases. CDR3 length: 15 amino acids. V lost 8 bases and J lost 1; bases outside the gene matches: 8. The germline V gene encodes CDR1 MDHEN and CDR2 SYDVKM.

This chain uses TRBV27 with TRBJ2-7, with TRBD2 identical over 10 bases. Germline trimming cut 6 bases from V and 2 bases from J; bases unmatched to any gene: 13. Looked up from germline, CDR1 is MNHEY and CDR2 is SMNVEV (reference sequence). The CDR3 runs to 17 residues. The CDR3 sequence: CASRSSGGHTNPYEQYF. CDR3 nucleotides: TGTGCCAGCAGGTCTAGCGGGGGTCACACCAATCCCTACGAGCAGTACTTC.

This chain uses TRBV7-2 with TRBJ2-5; the D is unclear. There are 13 residues in the CDR3. Looked up from germline, CDR1 is SGHTA and CDR2 is FQGNSA. Trimming removed 6 bases from V and 5 bases from J, with 13 bases in between. The DNA of the CDR3 is TGTGCCAGCAGTTGGACCGGAAGGGAGACCCAGTACTTC. Amino acids: CASSWTGRETQYF. The full variable domain, in which reference TRBV7-2 and TRBJ2-5 provide the parts outside the CDR3, is GAGVSQSPSNKVTEKGKDVELRCDPISGHTALYWYRQSLGQGLEFLIYFQGNSAPDKSGLPSDRFSAERTGGSVSTLTIQRTQQEDSAVYLCASSWTGRETQYFGPGTRLLVL.

The table lists this clonotype with a few counts. A much larger clone differs by one base, so this may be a read error. The V call is TRBV4-2, the J call TRBJ2-2; possibly TRBD2 for D (5 bases). Looked up from germline, CDR1 is LGHNA and CDR2 is YNFKEQ. The CDR3 has 17 amino acids. V shed 0 bases and J shed 0 bases, with 11 bases lying between them. The CDR3 sequence: CASSQDSGEPNTGELFF. In nucleotides, the CDR3 is TGTGCCAGCAGCCAAGATTCCGGGGAGCCGAACACCGGGGAGCTGTTTTTT.